Each of the 11 T cell receptor beta chains below was sequenced from the same sample in a study of blood T cell repertoires in COVID-19. Here immunoSEQ multiplex PCR was the method, and the copy in TCRdb shows in-frame clones only, minus some. The sample has about 96,000 clones, approximately 84% seen once. Source material: peripheral blood. The source of these receptors is a woman aged 60-75 years with acute or convalescent COVID-19.

The chain employs TRBV5-6 and TRBJ1-3; no clear D. Germline-derived CDR1 and CDR2 are SGHDT and YYEEEE. The V end was cut by 4 bases, the J end by 0 bases, with 11 bases between. CDR3 length: 15 residues. CDR3 DNA sequence: TGTGCCAGCAGCGAGGGTGTAGGCTCTGGAAACACCATATATTTT. Its translation is CASSEGVGSGNTIYF.

The V call is TRBV24-1, the J call TRBJ1-1; maybe TRBD1 (5 bases). V gave up 3 bases and J gave up 7 bases, with 8 bases separating them. Germline CDR1 reads KGHDR; CDR2 reads SFDVKD. The CDR3 is made up of 12 amino acids. In nucleotides, the CDR3 is TGTGCCACCAGTGATAGGAGGGGTGAAGCTTTCTTT. It yields the protein CATSDRRGEAFF.

The rearrangement joins TRBV7-9 to TRBJ2-1; 10 bases are shared with TRBD2. The CDR3 has 15 residues. Germline lookup yields CDR1 SEHNR and CDR2 FQNEAQ (reference sequence). V dropped 6 bases and J dropped 8; count of bases not matched to a gene: 10. For the CDR3, the DNA is TGTGCCAGCAGGCCTCTAGCGGGGGTGAGGTATGAGCAGTTCTTC. Its translation: CASRPLAGVRYEQFF.

The chain links TRBV5-1 to TRBJ2-7; the match to TRBD2 covers 7 bases. J gave up 3 bases and V 5 bases, and 11 bases lay outside the gene matches. Germline CDR1 and CDR2: SGHRS and YFSETQ. The length of the CDR3 is 15 residues. As DNA, the CDR3 is TGCGCCAGCAGACCATGGACTAGTTCTAACTACGAGCAGTACTTC. This encodes CASRPWTSSNYEQYF.

J is TRBJ1-1 and V is TRBV6-6; D is perhaps TRBD1 (6 bases). V was cut by 6 bases and J by 4 bases, with 12 bases left in between. The CDR3 contains 13 residues. CDR1 and CDR2 from the germline V gene are MNHNY and SVGAGI (reference sequence). In DNA form, the CDR3 reads TGTGCCAGCAGGAACAGGGTGAGCACTGAAGCTTTCTTT. Translating it yields CASRNRVSTEAFF.

The chain is built from TRBV30 and TRBJ2-7, with no clear D. Germline V CDR1 and CDR2: GTSNPN, SVGIG (reference sequence). The CDR3 consists of 15 residues. Between the trimmed V and J ends, which lost 0 bases and 0 bases, there was a span of 12 bases. The CDR3 bases are TGTGCCTGGAGTGTAGGCCAGGTTTCCTCCTACGAGCAGTACTTC. This codes for CAWSVGQVSSYEQYF.

The chain is built from TRBV5-1 and TRBJ1-1; a possible D gene is TRBD1 (6 bases). Germline CDR1 reads SGHRS; CDR2 reads YFSETQ. The CDR3 spans 16 residues. V was clipped by 0 bases and J by 1 base, with 13 bases between them. The CDR3 loop is CASSLDPGTRNTEAFF. The CDR3 region has the DNA TGCGCCAGCAGCTTGGATCCAGGGACACGGAACACTGAAGCTTTCTTT.

This clone has just a few counts. This rearrangement joins TRBV11-3 to TRBJ2-6; 9 nucleotides match TRBD1. CDR1 is SGHNT and CDR2 is YENEEA in the germline V gene. The V gene end was trimmed by 1 base and the J gene end by 0 bases; junction bases not matched to a gene: 7. The CDR3 has 19 amino acids. CDR3 bases: TGTGCCAGCAGCTTAGCGGCACAGGGGGCGGGCTCTGGGGCCAACGTCCTGACTTTC. Residues: CASSLAAQGAGSGANVLTF.

The V and J genes are TRBV5-4 and TRBJ1-6; D gene unclear. The germline V gene has CDR1 SGHNT and CDR2 YYREEE (reference sequence). The V end lost 1 base, the J end lost 7 bases, and 15 bases lay between the germline ends. This CDR3 has 16 residues. CDR3 sequence reads: CASSLSLGGGNSPLHF. The CDR3 DNA is TGTGCCAGCAGCTTGAGTCTTGGAGGTGGGAATTCACCCCTCCACTTT.

The chain employs TRBV5-4 and TRBJ1-2; TRBD1 matches at 9 bases. V shed 4 bases, J shed 7 bases, and the junction held 17 bases outside the gene matches. The germline V gene has CDR1 SGHNT and CDR2 YYREEE (reference sequence). This CDR3 spans 17 amino acids. This CDR3 is CASSGRRETGGAGGYTF. CDR3 sequence (DNA): TGTGCCAGCAGCGGACGCAGGGAAACAGGGGGCGCGGGTGGCTACACCTTC.

This clone turned up a few times. The rearrangement joins TRBV12-3 or TRBV12-4 to TRBJ2-7, with D possibly being TRBD1 (7 bases). Trimming pared 6 bases from V and 6 bases from J, leaving 12 bases between. This CDR3 has 12 amino acids. The CDR3 loop reads CASRRDSSEQYF. The CDR3 DNA is TGTGCCAGCAGGCGGGACAGTAGCGAGCAGTACTTC.